This TCR beta chain was profiled in a study of T cells after yellow fever vaccination. In the study overall: Fractions containing few cells were prepared with SMART-Seq v4 Ultra Low Input. Whole-study findings and limits: Researchers cautioned that FACS-sorted repertoires could harbor abundant clonotypes contaminating from the bulk population. Once the booster was given, most primary-vaccination clones reappeared, at roughly 96% for CD4 and approximately 88% for CD8.

V was shortened by 1 base and J by 4 bases, with 11 bases between the two germline ends. Germline values: CDR1 SGHVS, CDR2 FQNEAQ. The CDR3 extends over 14 amino acids. TCRdb re-analysed the 5' RACE reads in MiXCR, keeping a single row per CDR3 protein. The data hold just under 85,000 distinct CDR3 sequences, with 13% observed a single time. The table lists this clonotype with a few counts. The receptor's source is a man aged 18 to 29 who received the YFV17D yellow fever vaccine. The V call is TRBV7-8, the J call TRBJ2-7; D may match TRBD1 or TRBD2 (5 bases each). This material consisted of CD8+ T cells not binding an NS4B(214-222) dextramer, sorted from PBMCs, taken less than 25 days after the first yellow fever vaccination. The CDR3 loop is CASSLGWGPYEQYV. The DNA of the CDR3 is TGTGCCAGCAGCTTAGGCTGGGGACCTTACGAGCAGTACGTC.